This TCR beta chain was sequenced in a study of shared clonotypes between healthy human individuals. The study ran the assay at deep level. Sequencing was performed with immunoSEQ multiplex PCR; in TCRdb, only in-frame clones are kept and a portion is missing. This table has 400,000 to 500,000 clones, around 80% appearing once. The CDR3 has 16 residues. Trimming cost V 1 base and J 0 bases, with 13 bases left between them. Germline-derived CDR1 and CDR2 are SGHAT and FQNNGV. This clone was counted only a few times. Sequenced sample: PBMCs. J is TRBJ2-7 and V is TRBV11-2; maybe TRBD2 (6 bases). This TCR was recovered from a woman in her 40s in good health. Some clones in this sample may be carry-over from other donors' samples. CDR3 region: CASSLATRGNSYEQYF. Here the CDR3 DNA reads TGTGCCAGCAGCTTAGCGACTAGGGGAAACTCCTACGAGCAGTACTTC.